This T cell receptor (beta chain) stems from a study of beta chain features in type 1 diabetes. Study overall: Patients looked much like healthy donors when it came to age, gender and cell yields.

Sorting gave populations that all exceeded 95% purity. Sequencing targeted expressed TCRB transcripts, as all isolated RNA had been reverse transcribed. The method was immunoSEQ multiplex PCR; TCRdb's version includes in-frame clones alone and lacks a portion of them. The table includes around 240,000 clones, around 9.6% detected once. Study-level points and caveats: For Type 1 diabetes patients, all four CD4+ subsets carried TCRB CDR3s that were moderately but significantly shorter.

This clone was detected a few times. Its antigen remains unidentified. From germline, CDR1 is KGHSH and CDR2 LQKENI. The CDR3 runs 18 residues. V dropped 6 bases and J dropped 0; count of bases not matched to a gene: 8. Sequencing was performed on naive CD4+ T cells from blood. V is TRBV18 and J is TRBJ2-1; the match to TRBD2 covers 13 bases. The sequence was collected from a woman aged 18-29 years in good health. CDR3 coding DNA: TGTGCCAGCTCCGTCCCGGGACTAGCGGGGACCTCCTACAATGAGCAGTTCTTC. The encoded protein is CASSVPGLAGTSYNEQFF.